The 28 T cell receptor beta chains listed next were all sequenced from one sample in a study of T cells in Graves' hyperthyroidism and ophthalmopathy. TCR beta CDR3 sequences were amplified from RNA transcripts. HTBI primers were used for first-round RT-PCR of the TCR CDR3. TCRdb re-derived calls from the multiplex PCR reads in MiXCR, one entry per CDR3 protein. The sample carries 650,000 to 800,000 distinct CDR3 sequences, about 45% recorded once. Sequenced sample: peripheral blood or thyroid tissue (not recorded which). The receptors stem from an adult man with Graves' disease, either hyperthyroidism or ophthalmopathy (not recorded which).

This clonotype showed up just once. V and J are TRBV20-1 and TRBJ1-4; unclear D gene. The CDR3 totals 13 residues. Germline lookup yields CDR1 DFQATT and CDR2 SNEGSKA (reference sequence). V lost 0 bases to trimming and J lost 5 bases, with 7 bases between them. CDR3 loop: CSAREVTNEKLFF. In DNA, the CDR3 is TGCAGTGCTAGAGAGGTGACAAATGAAAAACTGTTTTTT.

Comments on this clonotype: No conserved phenylalanine or tryptophan ends this CDR3, so it is likely a read error. The chain joins TRBV7-3 to TRBJ1-6, with TRBD1 identical over 7 bases. Germline values: CDR1 SGHTA, CDR2 FQGTGA. The CDR3 covers 16 residues. Trimming removed 3 bases from V and 5 bases from J; junction bases left unmatched: 7. The CDR3 protein is CASSLVDRVDNSPLHC. CDR3 nucleotides: TGTGCCAGCAGCTTGGTCGACAGGGTCGATAATTCACCCCTCCACTGT.

This clonotype was seen at least ten times. The CDR3 bases are TGCAGCGTTCTGCAGGGGGTGAATGAAAAACTGTTTTTT. This sequence encodes CSVLQGVNEKLFF. The V and J genes are TRBV29-1 and TRBJ1-4, with 7 bases aligning to TRBD1. The CDR3 consists of 13 residues. Germline CDR1 is SQVTM and CDR2 is ANQGSEA. The junction had 5 bases not matched to a gene; V was cut back by 5 bases and J by 5 bases.

The chain couples TRBV15 to TRBJ2-5; tentatively, D is TRBD1 (6 bases). The CDR3 spans 15 residues. V was shortened by 0 bases and J by 4 bases, with 12 bases between the two germline ends. Germline CDR1 and CDR2: LNHNV and YYDKDF (reference sequence). The CDR3 loop is CATSRDRGWGETQYF. CDR3 DNA: TGTGCCACCAGCAGAGATAGGGGGTGGGGAGAGACCCAGTACTTC. Using reference TRBV15 and TRBJ2-5 for the parts outside the CDR3, the full variable domain is DAMVIQNPRYQVTQFGKPVTLSCSQTLNHNVMYWYQQKSSQAPKLLFHYYDKDFNNEADTPDNFQSRRPNTSFCFLDIRSPGLGDTAMYLCATSRDRGWGETQYFGPGTRLLVL.

This clonotype showed up many times. The CDR3 loop reads CASSPQGQGNSPLHF. The CDR3 bases are TGTGCCAGCAGCCCTCAGGGGCAGGGTAATTCACCCCTCCACTTT. The rearrangement links TRBV7-3 to TRBJ1-6, with TRBD1 as a possible D gene (6 bases). Germline V gives CDR1 SGHTA, CDR2 FQGTGA. V was cut by 5 bases and J by 6 bases, with 14 bases left in between. The CDR3 length is 15 residues.

The sample holds a few counts of this clonotype. The rearrangement uses TRBV7-9 and TRBJ1-4; 10 positions match TRBD1. J was trimmed by 8 bases and V by 4 bases; bases with no gene match: 7. Germline V gene lookup returns CDR1 SEHNR and CDR2 FQNEAQ (reference sequence). The CDR3 has 15 amino acids. CDR3 sequence reads: CASSSRTGGGEKLFF. In DNA, the CDR3 is TGTGCCAGCAGCTCCCGGACAGGGGGGGGCGAAAAACTGTTTTTT.

This clonotype was counted only a few times. The genes are TRBV2 and TRBJ1-5; D is possibly TRBD1 (6 bases). Trimming stripped 6 bases from V and 6 bases from J, with 15 bases between. The germline V gene encodes CDR1 SNHLY and CDR2 FYNNEI. CDR3 length equals 14 residues. For the CDR3, the DNA is TGTGCCAGCAGCGCTGCACAGGGAGGTCAGCCCCAGCATTTT. The encoded protein is CASSAAQGGQPQHF.

This chain joins TRBV29-1 and TRBJ2-2, with D possibly being TRBD1 (5 bases). Germline loops: CDR1 SQVTM, CDR2 ANQGSEA. The V end was cut by 5 bases, the J end by 2 bases, with 15 bases between. CDR3 size: 15 residues. This CDR3 reads CSVRLAGLNTGELFF. The CDR3 coding sequence is TGCAGCGTTCGTCTCGCAGGGCTCAACACCGGGGAGCTGTTTTTT.

Points on this clonotype: Since a much larger clone is just one base distant, this may be a read error. This chain connects TRBV20-1 to TRBJ1-1; the D gene is possibly TRBD1 (6 bases). V gave up 5 bases and J gave up 8 bases, with 15 bases separating them. This CDR3 has 12 amino acids. Germline V lookup: CDR1 DFQATT, CDR2 SNEGSKA (reference sequence). CDR3 in amino acids: CSAGTNRVEAFF. The DNA of the CDR3 is TGCAGTGCTGGGACGAACAGGGTCGAAGCTTTCTTT.

This clonotype has at least ten counts. This sequence joins TRBV24-1 and TRBJ2-5; D may be TRBD1 (6 bases). The CDR3 runs 14 residues. Germline V gives CDR1 KGHDR, CDR2 SFDVKD. The V end lost 4 bases, the J end lost 1 base, and 9 bases lay between the germline ends. The CDR3 sequence: CATSDPQGQETQYF. As DNA, the CDR3 is TGTGCCACCAGTGACCCACAGGGCCAAGAGACCCAGTACTTC.

This clonotype was seen repeatedly, ten times or more. The rearrangement joins TRBV7-8 to TRBJ2-7; a possible D gene is TRBD1 (6 bases). V was pared by 6 bases and J by 2 bases, with 11 bases between. This CDR3 region has 13 residues. Per the germline V gene, CDR1 is SGHVS and CDR2 is FQNEAQ. The CDR3 loop is CASRATGTYEQYF. The CDR3 DNA sequence: TGTGCCAGCAGGGCTACAGGGACCTACGAGCAGTACTTC. Based on the CDR3 plus reference TRBV7-8 and TRBJ2-7, the full variable domain is GAGVSQSPRYKVAKRGQDVALRCDPISGHVSLFWYQQALGQGPEFLTYFQNEAQLDKSGLPSDRFFAERPEGSVSTLKIQRTQQEDSAVYLCASRATGTYEQYFGPGTRLTVT.

The chain uses TRBV15 and TRBJ1-6, with 9 bases lining up with TRBD1. The ends lost 0 bases at V and 7 bases at J; junction bases unmatched: 1. The CDR3 contains 15 residues. CDR1 is LNHNV and CDR2 is YYDKDF in the germline V gene (reference sequence). The CDR3, as DNA: TGTGCCACCAGCAGAGATGGGACAGGGAATTCACCCCTCCACTTT. Residues: CATSRDGTGNSPLHF.

The chain has TRBV11-1 and TRBJ1-6; 7 bases line up with TRBD1. Germline-derived CDR1 and CDR2 are SGHAT and FQDESV (reference sequence). The CDR3 has 13 residues. CDR3 loop: CASTGPYNSPLHF. DNA for the CDR3: TGTGCTTCGACAGGGCCCTATAATTCACCCCTCCACTTT.

The table lists this clonotype with a few counts. The chain links TRBV12-3 or TRBV12-4 to TRBJ1-5; D unresolved. Trimming took off 7 bases at V and 0 bases at J, with 13 bases between the two ends. This CDR3 has 15 amino acids. CDR3 loop: CASKFGRYSNQPQHF. DNA of the CDR3: TGTGCCAGCAAGTTCGGACGGTATAGCAATCAGCCCCAGCATTTT.

The chain joins TRBV5-1 to TRBJ1-5; the D is unclear. Germline V gene sequence: CDR1 SGHRS, CDR2 YFSETQ. The CDR3 sequence is 13 residues long. V dropped 5 bases and J dropped 4 bases, with 10 bases sitting between them. CDR3 residues: CASSHDGNQPQHF. CDR3 nucleotides: TGCGCCAGCAGTCACGACGGAAATCAGCCCCAGCATTTT.

This chain connects TRBV9 to TRBJ1-1, with D tentatively TRBD1 (6 bases). CDR3 length: 16 residues. With 0 bases removed from V and 0 bases from J, the gap between germline ends came to 12 bases. Germline V CDR1 and CDR2: SGDLS, YYNGEE. The CDR3 DNA reads as TGTGCCAGCAGCGTAGGAGGGACACCCATGAACACTGAAGCTTTCTTT. Its protein product is CASSVGGTPMNTEAFF.

In its sample, this clonotype was seen many times. The rearrangement uses TRBV20-1 and TRBJ1-1; TRBD1 agrees at 8 bases. V lost 3 bases to trimming and J lost 3 bases; unmatched junction nucleotides: 3. The CDR3 runs 13 residues. The germline V gene has CDR1 DFQATT and CDR2 SNEGSKA (reference sequence). The CDR3 region is CSASPDRDTEAFF. The CDR3 bases are TGCAGTGCTAGTCCGGACAGGGACACTGAAGCTTTCTTT.

The chain couples TRBV10-3 to TRBJ2-3; D not resolved. Germline V CDR1 and CDR2: ENHRY, SYGVKD. Trimming took 6 bases from V and 2 from J, leaving 0 bases between them. This CDR3 is 10 amino acids long. CDR3 residues: CAISTDTQYF. CDR3 DNA sequence: TGTGCCATCAGCACAGATACGCAGTATTTT.

This clonotype was seen ten or more times. V gene TRBV29-1 combines with J gene TRBJ1-6; 7 bases align to TRBD1. V trimming: 5 bases; J trimming: 5 bases; junction bases outside the gene matches: 6. The germline gives CDR1 SQVTM, CDR2 ANQGSEA. This CDR3 comprises 14 residues. CDR3 nucleotides: TGCAGCGTTCAAAGACAGGGCGATAATTCACCCCTCCACTTT. It is translated as CSVQRQGDNSPLHF.

This clonotype appeared a few times. This chain joins TRBV9 and TRBJ1-2, with TRBD1 identical over 9 bases. The CDR3 loop spans 17 amino acids. With V trimmed by 0 bases and J by 2 bases, 8 bases remained unmatched. The germline V gene encodes CDR1 SGDLS and CDR2 YYNGEE. CDR3 bases: TGTGCCAGCAGCGTAGGGGGACAGGGTGACTTAAACTATGGCTACACCTTC. This codes for CASSVGGQGDLNYGYTF. The full variable domain, rest sourced from reference TRBV9 and TRBJ1-2, is DSGVTQTPKHLITATGQRVTLRCSPRSGDLSVYWYQQSLDQGLQFLIQYYNGEERAKGNILERFSAQQFPDLHSELNLSSLELGDSALYFCASSVGGQGDLNYGYTFGSGTRLTVV.

The rearrangement uses TRBV4-2 and TRBJ1-3, with unresolved D. From germline, CDR1 is LGHNA and CDR2 YNFKEQ. The CDR3 runs to 16 residues. Trimming stripped 5 bases from V and 0 bases from J, with 14 bases between. The CDR3 loop reads CASSEATASSGNTIYF. The CDR3, as DNA: TGTGCCAGCAGCGAGGCTACAGCTAGCTCTGGAAACACCATATATTTT.

This clonotype was detected ten times or more. The V gene is TRBV7-8, the J gene TRBJ1-2; 9 nucleotides match TRBD1. V was clipped by 2 bases and J by 9 bases; unmatched bases: 7. CDR1 is SGHVS and CDR2 is FQNEAQ in the germline V gene. This CDR3 region has 14 residues. CDR3 nucleotides: TGTGCCAGCAGCTTACCGGGACAGGGCGATAGCTACACCTTC. It translates to CASSLPGQGDSYTF.

This clonotype has more than one count but fewer than ten. The CDR3 protein is CASSIVGKGSNQPQHF. CDR3 sequence (DNA): TGTGCCAGTAGTATAGTAGGGAAAGGGAGCAATCAGCCCCAGCATTTT. The chain links TRBV19 to TRBJ1-5; unclear D gene. Per germline, CDR1 LNHDA and CDR2 SQIVND (reference sequence). V was clipped by 1 base and J by 1 base, with 11 bases between them. The CDR3 extends over 16 amino acids.

CDR3 residues: CASSSGADHTGELFF. As DNA, the CDR3 is TGTGCCAGCAGCTCCGGGGCGGACCACACCGGGGAGCTGTTTTTT. The rearrangement joins TRBV12-3 or TRBV12-4 to TRBJ2-2; D might be TRBD1 or TRBD2, each matching 5 bases. This CDR3 is built from 15 residues. Trimming pared 6 bases from V and 3 bases from J, leaving 14 bases between.

For the CDR3, the DNA is TGTGCCAGCAGCGAGCCACCTACATCGGGGACTGAAGCTTTCTTT. It specifies CASSEPPTSGTEAFF. This rearrangement joins TRBV6-1 to TRBJ1-1; no reliable D call. Trimming took off 6 bases at V and 5 bases at J, with 19 bases between the two ends. The CDR3 consists of 15 residues. Germline assignment: CDR1 MNHNS and CDR2 SASEGT.

This clonotype has more than one count but fewer than ten. CDR3 protein: CAILSEGGTDTQYF. CDR3 coding DNA: TGTGCCATCCTGTCGGAGGGCGGCACAGATACGCAGTATTTT. This chain links TRBV10-3 with TRBJ2-3, with a tentative D call TRBD2 (6 bases). The germline CDR1 and CDR2 sequences are ENHRY and SYGVKD. CDR3 length equals 14 residues. V dropped 8 bases and J dropped 1 base, with 13 bases sitting between them.

A remark on this clonotype: A much bigger clone sits one base away, suggesting this may be a read error. Given the absence of the conserved phenylalanine or tryptophan at the CDR3 end, a read error is likely. The chain recombines TRBV10-3 with TRBJ2-5, with 9 bases matching TRBD2. The junction had 5 bases not matched to a gene; V was cut back by 6 bases and J by 3 bases. Germline V lookup: CDR1 ENHRY, CDR2 SYGVKD. The CDR3 extends over 14 amino acids. CDR3 nucleotide sequence: TGTGCCATCAGAGAGACTAGCGGAGAAGAGACCCAGTACCTC. It is translated as CAIRETSGEETQYL.

V gene TRBV12-3 or TRBV12-4 combines with J gene TRBJ1-2; D possibly corresponds to TRBD1 (5 bases). V lost 8 bases and J lost 3, with 16 bases in between. The CDR3 covers 14 residues. The CDR3 coding sequence is TGTGCCAGCCGCCCCCGGGGACCTGACTATGGCTACACCTTC. Translation: CASRPRGPDYGYTF.